The following is a T cell receptor beta chain sequence with its context. Its antigen remains unknown. Different DNA sequences within this sample yield the same CDR3. The data are from a study of radiotherapy plus CTLA-4 blockade in lung cancer. Across the whole study: Disease control was present in more than 30% of patients, and objective responses in 18%. Overall study results and limits: An expansion of tumor-derived TCR clones occurred in blood after radiotherapy plus ipilimumab.

TCRdb keeps only in-frame clones here, not all; method: immunoSEQ multiplex PCR. The sample shows 65,000 to 85,000 clones, about 72% of them seen only once. The sequence derives from a human donor with non-small cell lung cancer whose response to radiotherapy plus ipilimumab could not be evaluated. Some clones in this sample may be carry-over from other donors' samples. Sequencing used peripheral blood, obtained from a patient treated with radiotherapy plus ipilimumab.

In DNA, the CDR3 is TGCGCCAGCAGCATGGGACAGGGGGAAGAGACCCAGTACTTC. It is translated as CASSMGQGEETQYF. The chain combines TRBV5-1 with TRBJ2-5; 11 nucleotides match TRBD1. V was pared by 4 bases and J by 3 bases, with 2 bases of the junction left unmatched. Germline CDR1 is SGHRS and CDR2 is YFSETQ. The CDR3 loop spans 14 amino acids.